The sequence of this T cell receptor (beta chain) was determined in a study of HIV-infected children after antiretroviral therapy interruption. Looking at the study overall: Median age was around 10 years (interruption) and roughly 8 years (continuous).

The TCR library was built from RNA with a 3' RACE protocol and unique molecular identifiers. A single record per CDR3 protein comes from TCRdb applying MiXCR to the 3' RACE reads. Of approximately 95,000 distinct CDR3 sequences listed, about 7.2% are singletons. Study-wide findings and caveats: After treatment interruption started, naive CD4+ CDR3 overlap across time points dropped.

Treatment given: PENTA 11 planned treatment interruption arm or continuous ART arm. This CDR3 is 16 amino acids long. Trimming left V 3 bases short and J 0 bases short, with 12 bases between. Germline V CDR1 and CDR2: KGHSH, LQKENI. This clonotype was seen at least ten times. Its antigen is not known. The origin of this receptor is a pool of human donors with HIV. This specimen was CD45RA+ CD4+ T cells from PBMCs, pooled from several time points, taken from a donor given antiretroviral therapy, either interrupted or continuous. Subset defined: naive CD4+ CD45RA+ CD45RO- T cells. This chain connects TRBV18 to TRBJ2-4; D is unclear. CDR3 in amino acids: CASSPPGRTAKNIQYF. CDR3 sequence (DNA): TGTGCCAGCTCACCCCCCGGTAGGACAGCCAAAAACATTCAGTACTTC.